The 31 T cell receptor beta chains reported below all come from one sample, sequenced in a study of OX40 agonist ivuxolimab in advanced cancers. The library was built by means of the immunoSEQ multiplex PCR assay. Sourced from immuneACCESS, this table was stored by TCRdb with only in-frame sequences that have V and J called. A share of the clones is absent; for the studies checked, an unresolved V gene accounts for under half, and the remainder has no known explanation. Across this sample there are tens of thousands of clones, with 75% to 90% seen only once. Jointly, the top ten make up about 13% of the sample. The material was CD4+ or CD8+ T cells sorted from blood, obtained in a trial of the OX40 agonist ivuxolimab. Every receptor here comes from an adult with an advanced solid tumor such as melanoma, head and neck, liver or kidney cancer.

This chain uses TRBV18 with TRBJ1-1; 10 bases align to TRBD1. Germline V gene lookup returns CDR1 KGHSH and CDR2 LQKENI. The CDR3 contains 15 residues. Germline trimming cut 3 bases from V and 7 bases from J; bases unmatched to any gene: 8. The CDR3 region is CASSPPTGGKGEAFF. The CDR3 DNA sequence: TGTGCCAGCTCACCCCCGACAGGGGGCAAGGGTGAAGCTTTCTTT.

The chain employs TRBV10-3 and TRBJ1-4; no clear D gene. CDR1 is ENHRY, CDR2 SYGVKD, per germline. There are 14 residues in the CDR3. V was shortened by 2 bases and J by 4 bases, with 8 bases between the two germline ends. CDR3 sequence reads: CAISEGRSNEKLFF. CDR3 in DNA: TGTGCCATCAGTGAGGGCAGGAGTAATGAAAAACTGTTTTTT.

This chain connects TRBV7-9 to TRBJ2-1; the D is unclear. Germline loops: CDR1 SEHNR, CDR2 FQNEAQ (reference sequence). The CDR3 is made up of 13 amino acids. The V and J ends lost 4 bases and 3 bases respectively, with 7 bases between them. CDR3 DNA: TGTGCCAGCAGCTCCCCCCACTACAATGAGCAGTTCTTC. This codes for CASSSPHYNEQFF.

This chain links TRBV18 with TRBJ2-1; no reliable D call. V was pared by 3 bases and J by 0 bases, with 9 bases between. Germline CDR1 and CDR2: KGHSH and LQKENI. The CDR3 runs 15 residues. CDR3 in amino acids: CASSPLEDSYNEQFF. The CDR3, as DNA: TGTGCCAGCTCACCTCTAGAGGACTCCTACAATGAGCAGTTCTTC.

The V gene is TRBV30, the J gene TRBJ2-3; D gene unclear. V shed 4 bases and J shed 2 bases, with 7 bases lying between them. The V gene's germline CDR1 is GTSNPN and CDR2 SVGIG (reference sequence). The CDR3 sequence is 12 residues long. This CDR3 is CAWTELTDTQYF. CDR3 nucleotide sequence: TGTGCCTGGACAGAGCTCACAGATACGCAGTATTTT.

This clone has just one count. The V and J genes are TRBV7-9 and TRBJ1-5; unclear D gene. Germline CDR1 is SEHNR and CDR2 is FQNEAQ (reference sequence). This CDR3 is built from 12 residues. The ends were cut back, 1 base at V and 8 bases at J, with 6 bases in the middle. CDR3 region: CASSLGEEPQHF. The DNA of the CDR3 is TGTGCCAGCAGCTTAGGGGAAGAGCCCCAGCATTTT.

The V and J genes are TRBV19 and TRBJ1-5; 9 bases are shared with TRBD1. The length of the CDR3 is 15 residues. Germline CDR1 and CDR2: LNHDA and SQIVND (reference sequence). After removal of 2 bases from V and 5 bases from J, the junction contained 4 bases not matched to a gene. In DNA form, the CDR3 reads TGTGCCAGTAGTATAAGGGACAGGGTACATCAGCCCCAGCATTTT. Protein product: CASSIRDRVHQPQHF.

The rearrangement uses TRBV19 and TRBJ2-1; no clear D. Per germline, CDR1 LNHDA and CDR2 SQIVND (reference sequence). This CDR3 has 15 residues. V lost 8 bases and J 0 bases, leaving 14 bases between the germline ends. The CDR3 DNA is TGTGCCAGTGCAGACCTTGCGAGCTCCTACAATGAGCAGTTCTTC. Encoded protein: CASADLASSYNEQFF.

In its sample, this clone was seen a few times. The rearrangement uses TRBV13 and TRBJ1-2; D remains unclear. CDR3 length equals 13 residues. CDR1 is PRHDT, CDR2 FYEKMQ, per germline (reference sequence). V was cut by 3 bases and J by 8 bases, with 13 bases left in between. CDR3 in amino acids: CASSFAALEGYTF. CDR3 nucleotide sequence: TGTGCCAGCAGCTTCGCGGCCCTGGAGGGCTACACCTTC.

The V gene is TRBV28, the J gene TRBJ2-7; 12 bases are shared with TRBD1. V lost 6 bases and J lost 5; bases outside the gene matches: 8. CDR3 length: 15 residues. Germline lookup yields CDR1 MDHEN and CDR2 SYDVKM. The CDR3 region is CASRVGTGGFHEQYF. The CDR3 DNA reads as TGTGCCAGCAGAGTAGGGACAGGGGGCTTCCACGAGCAGTACTTC.

The V call is TRBV6-5, the J call TRBJ2-2; D tentatively fits TRBD1 or TRBD2 (7 bases each). V gave up 6 bases and J gave up 5 bases, with 13 bases separating them. Germline V gives CDR1 MNHEY, CDR2 SVGAGI. CDR3 length equals 14 residues. CDR3 amino acids: CASRPQGGTGELFF. CDR3 sequence (DNA): TGTGCCAGCAGGCCTCAGGGGGGGACCGGGGAGCTGTTTTTT.

V and J are TRBV19 and TRBJ2-7; no firm D call. CDR3 length: 15 residues. Germline CDR1 is LNHDA and CDR2 is SQIVND (reference sequence). Deletions cut 3 bases from V and 0 bases from J, with 12 bases between. CDR3 in amino acids: CASSIKVASSYEQYF. The DNA of the CDR3 is TGTGCCAGTAGTATTAAGGTTGCGAGCTCCTACGAGCAGTACTTC.

This clone was seen just once. The chain recombines TRBV14 with TRBJ1-2, with D possibly TRBD1 on 5 matching bases. The germline V gene encodes CDR1 SGHDN and CDR2 FVKESK. Trimming stripped 2 bases from V and 3 bases from J, with 10 bases between. CDR3 length: 14 amino acids. CDR3 region: CASSQSGRYYGYTF. CDR3 DNA sequence: TGTGCCAGCAGCCAATCGGGACGGTACTATGGCTACACCTTC.

The chain joins TRBV11-3 to TRBJ2-2, with 7 nucleotides matching TRBD2. In germline, CDR1 is SGHNT, CDR2 YENEEA. V lost 7 bases to trimming and J lost 4 bases; unmatched junction nucleotides: 6. This CDR3 is 14 amino acids long. CDR3 protein: CASTPGGSTGELFF. CDR3 in DNA: TGTGCCAGCACCCCCGGGGGGAGCACCGGGGAGCTGTTTTTT. The full variable domain, in which reference TRBV11-3 and TRBJ2-2 provide the parts outside the CDR3, is EAGVVQSPRYKIIEKKQPVAFWCNPISGHNTLYWYLQNLGQGPELLIRYENEEAVDDSQLPKDRFSAERLKGVDSTLKIQPAELGDSAVYLCASTPGGSTGELFFGEGSRLTVL.

The gene calls are TRBV19 and TRBJ2-3; D perhaps matches TRBD2 (6 bases). The CDR3 spans 15 residues. CDR1 is LNHDA and CDR2 is SQIVND in the germline V gene (reference sequence). The V and J ends lost 5 bases and 3 bases respectively, with 15 bases between them. The CDR3 DNA sequence: TGTGCCAGTAGTGACCAGGGACTGGGGACAGATACGCAGTATTTT. The encoded protein is CASSDQGLGTDTQYF.

The V and J genes are TRBV29-1 and TRBJ2-5, with 8 bases aligning to TRBD2. The germline V gene encodes CDR1 SQVTM and CDR2 ANQGSEA. The CDR3 spans 17 residues. V was pared by 6 bases and J by 2 bases, with 17 bases of the junction left unmatched. The CDR3 loop is CSVPLSDSGGPQETQYF. The CDR3 region has the DNA TGCAGCGTCCCTCTCAGTGATTCGGGAGGGCCTCAAGAGACCCAGTACTTC.

The rearrangement uses TRBV29-1 and TRBJ2-1; 10 positions match TRBD2. Germline V CDR1 and CDR2: SQVTM, ANQGSEA. There are 12 residues in the CDR3. V shed 8 bases and J 7 bases; nucleotides not matched to a gene: 5. The CDR3 protein is CSTLAGVNEQFF. The CDR3, as DNA: TGCAGCACGCTAGCGGGAGTTAATGAGCAGTTCTTC.

About this clone itself: An end of the junction does not agree with germline; a read error may underlie this. This chain uses TRBV30 with TRBJ2-7, with 7 positions matching TRBD2. CDR1 and CDR2 (germline): GTSNPN, SVGIG (reference sequence). This CDR3 has 13 residues. CDR3 in amino acids: CTWMASGSYEQYF. As DNA, the CDR3 is TGTACCTGGATGGCTAGCGGCTCCTACGAGCAGTACTTC. The full variable domain, its missing parts supplied by reference TRBV30 and TRBJ2-7, is SQTIHQWPATLVQPVGSPLSLECTVEGTSNPNLYWYRQAAGRGLQLLFYSVGIGQISSEVPQNLSASRPQDRQFILSSKKLLLSDSGFYLCTWMASGSYEQYFGPGTRLTVT.

The J gene is TRBJ1-4, the V gene TRBV5-6; D may be TRBD1 (6 bases). V shed 4 bases and J shed 8 bases, with 15 bases lying between them. The CDR3 has 14 residues. The germline V gene encodes CDR1 SGHDT and CDR2 YYEEEE. The CDR3 DNA follows: TGTGCCAGCAGCCGCAGGGGTTGGGGCGAAAAACTGTTTTTT. The encoded protein is CASSRRGWGEKLFF.

The chain has TRBV27 and TRBJ2-5; no clear D. Near its end, the DNA agrees better with TRBJ2-7, so the J call may be wrong. Germline lookup yields CDR1 MNHEY and CDR2 SMNVEV (reference sequence). This CDR3 region has 15 residues. The CDR3 nucleotides are TGTGCCAGCAGAATGACCGGGTCTAATCCCTACGAGCAGTACTTC. This codes for CASRMTGSNPYEQYF.

The rearrangement joins TRBV5-1 to TRBJ1-5; TRBD1 matches 7 bases. Per germline, CDR1 SGHRS and CDR2 YFSETQ. The trim removed 0 bases at V and 0 bases at J, leaving 3 bases unmatched. There are 16 residues in the CDR3. CDR3 loop: CASSLDGQDSNQPQHF. As DNA, the CDR3 is TGCGCCAGCAGCTTGGACGGACAGGATAGCAATCAGCCCCAGCATTTT.

This clone rates as medium-sized. V gene TRBV28 combines with J gene TRBJ2-3; 7 bases agree with TRBD2. The CDR3 spans 15 residues. CDR1 and CDR2 from the germline V gene are MDHEN and SYDVKM. The V segment lost 5 bases and the J segment 2 bases; nucleotides outside the gene matches: 7. The CDR3 DNA reads as TGTGCCAGCAGTCCACCTAGCGGTCTCACAGATACGCAGTATTTT. Its protein product is CASSPPSGLTDTQYF.

The chain employs TRBV19 and TRBJ2-1, with D unclear. This CDR3 region has 14 residues. Trimming cost V 3 bases and J 5 bases, with 11 bases left between them. From germline, CDR1 is LNHDA and CDR2 SQIVND (reference sequence). The CDR3, as DNA: TGTGCCAGTAGTATCCGCCGTAATGACAATGAGCAGTTCTTC. The encoded protein is CASSIRRNDNEQFF.

This clone has only a few counts. The V and J genes are TRBV5-8 and TRBJ2-7; TRBD2 matches at 7 bases. V trimming: 4 bases; J trimming: 3 bases; junction bases outside the gene matches: 7. The V gene's germline CDR1 is SGHTS and CDR2 YDEGEE. The CDR3 runs to 14 residues. The DNA of the CDR3 is TGTGCCAGCAGCGGGTGGCGGGGGAACTACGAGCAGTACTTC. It specifies CASSGWRGNYEQYF.

The chain links TRBV7-9 to TRBJ2-2, with D unclear. The germline CDR1 and CDR2 sequences are SEHNR and FQNEAQ (reference sequence). The CDR3 covers 15 residues. V shed 5 bases and J shed 3 bases, with 13 bases lying between them. In DNA, the CDR3 is TGTGCCAGCAGCCCAGTCCCTGTGGACACCGGGGAGCTGTTTTTT. It specifies CASSPVPVDTGELFF.

The CDR3 nucleotides are TGTGCCAGCATCTTCGGACAGTCAGCCTACGAGCAGTACTTC. It codes for CASIFGQSAYEQYF. This chain links TRBV2 with TRBJ2-7; D might be TRBD1 (6 bases). The CDR3 is made up of 14 amino acids. Between the trimmed V and J ends, which lost 7 bases and 2 bases, there was a span of 15 bases. CDR1 and CDR2 from the germline V gene are SNHLY and FYNNEI.

This rearrangement joins TRBV14 to TRBJ1-3; D unresolved. The V gene lost 3 bases and the J gene lost 4 bases, with 7 bases spanning the gap. The CDR3 extends over 13 amino acids. CDR1 is SGHDN, CDR2 FVKESK, per germline. This CDR3 reads CASSQGSGNTIYF. CDR3 nucleotides: TGTGCCAGCAGCCAGGGGTCCGGAAACACCATATATTTT.

CDR3 sequence (DNA): TGCAGCGTTAACGACATTAGGGGTCAACTCTACGAGCAGTACTTC. Its protein product is CSVNDIRGQLYEQYF. The genes are TRBV29-1 and TRBJ2-7, with a weak D call TRBD1 (5 bases). With 5 bases removed from V and 3 bases from J, the gap between germline ends came to 20 bases. The CDR3 runs 15 residues. Germline CDR1 reads SQVTM; CDR2 reads ANQGSEA.

The chain is built from TRBV7-2 and TRBJ1-4; unclear D gene. The CDR3 is 17 amino acids. Germline values: CDR1 SGHTA, CDR2 FQGNSA. The V and J ends lost 2 bases and 0 bases respectively, with 13 bases between them. The CDR3 loop reads CASSLFYLGTTNEKLFF. As DNA, the CDR3 is TGTGCCAGCAGCTTATTCTATCTTGGTACAACTAATGAAAAACTGTTTTTT.

The chain combines TRBV5-1 with TRBJ2-6, with TRBD1 matching 10 bases. Trimming cost V 3 bases and J 1 base; bases outside gene matches: 10. The CDR3 is 19 residues long. Germline V gene sequence: CDR1 SGHRS, CDR2 YFSETQ. CDR3 loop: CASSSGQGRSWSGANVLTF. The CDR3 DNA reads as TGCGCCAGCAGCTCGGGACAGGGGAGGTCTTGGTCTGGGGCCAACGTCCTGACTTTC.

Judged by abundance, this clone is medium-sized (0.01 to 0.1%). The V and J genes are TRBV7-9 and TRBJ2-7; no firm D call. Per the germline V gene, CDR1 is SEHNR and CDR2 is FQNEAQ (reference sequence). Trimming left V 3 bases short and J 2 bases short, with 17 bases between. This CDR3 region has 16 residues. The CDR3 reads CASSFGGNGETYEQYF. Written as DNA, the CDR3 is TGTGCCAGCAGCTTCGGCGGAAACGGCGAGACCTACGAGCAGTACTTC.